This section outlines one T cell receptor beta chain sequence together with its context. Its specificity is unknown. Profiling relied on immunoSEQ multiplex PCR, and the TCRdb table lists in-frame clones only, not all of them. The table has fewer than 150,000 clones, more than 75% seen once. The CDR3 totals 16 residues. Germline V gene sequence: CDR1 MGHRA, CDR2 YSYEKL. The junction had 10 bases not matched to a gene; V was cut back by 3 bases and J by 4 bases. The data originate from a study of T cell responses to AZD1222 COVID-19 vaccine. Study overall: Analysis merged second doses at about 4 or about 12 weeks.

Overall study findings and caveats: CD4 TCRs covered the whole spike, strongest at regions 160-218 and 743-854. Of spike-specific TCRs, nearly half reportedly target regions left unmutated in variants.

The clonotype comes from an adult in good health. V usage is TRBV4-1 and J usage is TRBJ1-2; TRBD1 agrees at 8 bases. The sample was peripheral blood, taken on day 0 of AZD1222 vaccination. The CDR3 DNA reads as TGCGCCAGCAGCCATTTCCCCAGGGGGCTAGTCTATGGCTACACCTTC. Its protein is CASSHFPRGLVYGYTF.